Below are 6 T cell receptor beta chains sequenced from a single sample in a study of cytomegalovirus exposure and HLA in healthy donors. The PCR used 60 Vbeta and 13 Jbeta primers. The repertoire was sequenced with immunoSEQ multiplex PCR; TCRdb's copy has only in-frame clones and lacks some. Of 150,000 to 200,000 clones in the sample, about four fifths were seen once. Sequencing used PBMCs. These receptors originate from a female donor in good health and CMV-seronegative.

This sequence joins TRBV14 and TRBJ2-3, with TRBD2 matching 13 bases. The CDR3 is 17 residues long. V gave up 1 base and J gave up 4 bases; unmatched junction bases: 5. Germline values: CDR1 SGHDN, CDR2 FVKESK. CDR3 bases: TGTGCCAGCAGCCAAGCTCGACTAGCGGGGGGATCAGATACGCAGTATTTT. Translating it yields CASSQARLAGGSDTQYF.

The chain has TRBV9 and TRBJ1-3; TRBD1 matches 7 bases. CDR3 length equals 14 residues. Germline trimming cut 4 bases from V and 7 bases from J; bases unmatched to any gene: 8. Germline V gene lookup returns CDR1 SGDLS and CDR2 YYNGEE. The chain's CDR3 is CASSSPGQANTIYF. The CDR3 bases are TGTGCCAGCAGCTCCCCCGGACAGGCGAACACCATATATTTT.

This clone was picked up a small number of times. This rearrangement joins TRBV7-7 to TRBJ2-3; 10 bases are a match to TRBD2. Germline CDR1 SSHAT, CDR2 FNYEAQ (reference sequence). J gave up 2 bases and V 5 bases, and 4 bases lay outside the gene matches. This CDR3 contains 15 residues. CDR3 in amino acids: CASSRSGGDTDTQYF. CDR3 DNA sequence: TGTGCCAGCAGCCGGAGCGGGGGGGACACAGATACGCAGTATTTT.

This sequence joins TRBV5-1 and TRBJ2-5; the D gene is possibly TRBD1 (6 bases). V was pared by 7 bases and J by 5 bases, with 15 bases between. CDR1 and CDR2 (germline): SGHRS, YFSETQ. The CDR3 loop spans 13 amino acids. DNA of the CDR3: TGCGCCAGCTCAAGGGGGTCAGGCGAGACCCAGTACTTC. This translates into CASSRGSGETQYF.

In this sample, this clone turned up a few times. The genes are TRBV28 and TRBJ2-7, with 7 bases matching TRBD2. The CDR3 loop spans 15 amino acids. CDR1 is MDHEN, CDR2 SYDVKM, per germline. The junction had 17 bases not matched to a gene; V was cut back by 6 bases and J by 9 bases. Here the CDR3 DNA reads TGTGCCAGCAGCCATACATTAGAAGGGTGGGAGGGGCAGTACTTC. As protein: CASSHTLEGWEGQYF.

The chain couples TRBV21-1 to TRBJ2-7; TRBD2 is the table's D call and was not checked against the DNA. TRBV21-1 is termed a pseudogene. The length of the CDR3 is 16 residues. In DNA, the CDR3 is TGTGCCAGCAGCATGTACCCGGGAGGGAGCTCCTACGAGCAGTACTTC. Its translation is CASSMYPGGSSYEQYF.